One sample yielded the 6 T cell receptor beta chains listed below, sequenced in a study of human T cells and chemical hapten exposure (dated by TCRdb to the early 2020s). The time point label here, explained by the study, means: healthy volunteer bleed at 6 weeks. Total RNA was isolated from unfractionated whole blood collected in Tempus Blood RNA tubes. Receptors were amplified or captured by RACE. Sequenced on a NextSeq 500. The public reads were reanalyzed by TCRdb: fastp trimming at Q25, MiXCR alignment, in-frame beta chains only. Every CDR3 protein is listed once, alongside the most common genes and DNA of its rows. This sample lists tens of thousands of distinct CDR3 sequences; less than 5.5% were detected once. The ten most abundant clones make up roughly 13% of the sample. The sample was whole blood. All receptors come from a human donor in good health. Some clones in this sample may be carry-over from other donors' samples.

This clonotype was detected ten times or more. The rearrangement uses TRBV11-2 and TRBJ1-4, with D possibly TRBD1 on 6 matching bases. Per germline, CDR1 SGHAT and CDR2 FQNNGV. The V end was cut by 5 bases, the J end by 3 bases, with 10 bases between. The CDR3 length is 14 residues. This CDR3 is CASSPTGSNEKLFF. As DNA, the CDR3 is TGTGCCAGCAGCCCTACAGGGTCTAATGAAAAACTGTTTTTT.

This clonotype was seen ten or more times. The J gene is TRBJ1-5, the V gene TRBV6-6, with a weak D call TRBD1 (6 bases). V dropped 2 bases and J dropped 4 bases, with 15 bases sitting between them. The germline gives CDR1 MNHNY, CDR2 SVGAGI (reference sequence). The CDR3 is 16 residues long. The CDR3 region is CASSYEPGAPNQPQHF. The DNA for the CDR3 is TGTGCCAGCAGTTACGAGCCGGGGGCTCCGAATCAGCCCCAGCATTTT.

V and J are TRBV6-2 or TRBV6-3 and TRBJ2-2; 8 positions agree with TRBD2. Germline lookup yields CDR1 MNHEY and CDR2 SVGEGT. The V segment lost 2 bases and the J segment 7 bases; nucleotides outside the gene matches: 9. This CDR3 comprises 16 residues. The CDR3, as DNA: TGTGCCAGCAGTTACCCTCCCGGGGGGGCAATCGGGGAGCTGTTTTTT. It codes for CASSYPPGGAIGELFF.

The chain recombines TRBV28 with TRBJ2-1; 7 nucleotides line up with TRBD2. The CDR3 has 12 residues. CDR1 is MDHEN and CDR2 is SYDVKM in the germline V gene. V trimming: 5 bases; J trimming: 7 bases; junction bases outside the gene matches: 2. CDR3 sequence (DNA): TGTGCCAGCAGTGCGGGGGTGAATGAGCAGTTCTTC. Translation gives CASSAGVNEQFF.

In its sample, this clonotype was seen a few times. In nucleotides, the CDR3 is TGTGCCAGCAGCTCAGGACTAGCGGGACGCACAGATACGCAGTATTTT. This translates into CASSSGLAGRTDTQYF. The chain uses TRBV7-2 and TRBJ2-3, with TRBD2 matching 12 bases. The CDR3 loop spans 16 amino acids. Germline assignment: CDR1 SGHTA and CDR2 FQGNSA. Trimming cost V 4 bases and J 1 base; bases outside gene matches: 3.

Points on this clonotype: Because the CDR3's place on the DNA is in doubt, the DNA is left out and the CDR3 is given as listed by TCRdb. The V gene is TRBV6-2 or TRBV6-3, the J gene TRBJ2-2; the listed D gene, TRBD1, was not tested against the DNA. The CDR3 is 13 residues long, ends included. Germline CDR1 and CDR2: MNHEY and SVGEGT. The CDR3 region is CASSRTGTGSCFF.